This is a list of T cell receptor beta chains from one sample in a study of shared clonotypes between healthy human individuals. Assay used: immunoSEQ multiplex PCR; TCRdb lists only in-frame clones, some missing. The repertoire consists of some 1.4 million clones, with roughly 96% occurring once and the leading ten covering roughly 1.1%. The sample consisted of naive CD4+ T cells sorted from blood. These receptors all stem from a man aged 25-45 years in good health. Each CDR3 is given without its conserved first and last residue.

J gene: TRBJ1-1; V gene: TRBV6-6; CDR3 protein: ATSDSLEAF
J gene: TRBJ1-1; V gene: TRBV5-6; CDR3 protein: ASSGDGGRVTEAF
J gene: TRBJ1-2; V gene: TRBV28; CDR3 protein: ASSQEHYGYT
J gene: TRBJ1-2; V gene: TRBV5-8; CDR3 protein: ASSLEGWVYT
J gene: TRBJ2-1; V gene: TRBV7-2; CDR3 protein: ASSAPSYNEQF
J gene: TRBJ2-1; V gene: TRBV7-3; CDR3 protein: ASALAGDNEQF
J gene: TRBJ1-5; V gene: TRBV2; CDR3 protein: ASSAGGTQPQH
J gene: TRBJ2-5; V gene: TRBV19; CDR3 protein: ASTGTGRQETQY
J gene: TRBJ2-6; V gene: TRBV5-4; CDR3 protein: ASSPADSGANVLT
J gene: TRBJ2-7; V gene: TRBV7-9; CDR3 protein: ASSLAGIVEEYEQY
J gene: TRBJ2-5; V gene: TRBV7-2; CDR3 protein: ASSRGGQETQY
J gene: TRBJ1-5; V gene: TRBV12-5; CDR3 protein: ASGLVSRDRGRTSNQPQH
J gene: TRBJ1-3; V gene: TRBV15; CDR3 protein: ATSRAGNTIY
J gene: TRBJ2-2; V gene: TRBV5-1; CDR3 protein: ASSRTVTGELF
J gene: TRBJ2-7; V gene: TRBV5-1; CDR3 protein: ASSLVWGNHEQY
J gene: TRBJ2-5; V gene: TRBV7-2; CDR3 protein: ASSLAVQQETQY
J gene: TRBJ2-7; V gene: TRBV27; CDR3 protein: ASSLTYRGEQY
J gene: TRBJ2-7; V gene: TRBV6-5; CDR3 protein: ASKQGAGLSYEQY
J gene: TRBJ2-5; V gene: TRBV6-6; CDR3 protein: ASSNGETQY
J gene: TRBJ2-1; V gene: TRBV13; CDR3 protein: ASSLGGSAVYNEQF
J gene: TRBJ2-2; V gene: TRBV7-6; CDR3 protein: ASSLTGQPNTGELF
J gene: TRBJ2-6; V gene: TRBV27; CDR3 protein: ASSEGKPGRHLSGANVLT
J gene: TRBJ1-2; V gene: TRBV7-2; CDR3 protein: ASSLRTANYGYT
J gene: TRBJ1-2; V gene: TRBV28; CDR3 protein: ASSFQANYGYT
J gene: TRBJ1-1; V gene: TRBV6-5; CDR3 protein: ASSYSGTGLAF
J gene: TRBJ2-2; V gene: TRBV9; CDR3 protein: ASSGGPGTGELF
J gene: TRBJ2-3; V gene: TRBV5-1; CDR3 protein: ASSLGQGITDTQY
J gene: TRBJ2-7; V gene: TRBV5-1; CDR3 protein: ASSDGRIDEQY
J gene: TRBJ2-3; V gene: TRBV18; CDR3 protein: ASSALAGAGDTQY
J gene: TRBJ2-7; V gene: TRBV29-1; CDR3 protein: SVGRGGLYEQY
J gene: TRBJ2-7; V gene: TRBV18; CDR3 protein: ASSPLSGDEQY
J gene: TRBJ2-7; V gene: TRBV7-3; CDR3 protein: ASSSGGTHEQY
J gene: TRBJ2-1; V gene: TRBV6-6; CDR3 protein: ASLNSGGYNEQF
J gene: TRBJ2-3; V gene: TRBV10-2; CDR3 protein: ASKSSGFTDTQY
J gene: TRBJ2-5; V gene: TRBV2; CDR3 protein: ASSQGIQETQY
J gene: TRBJ2-7; V gene: TRBV5-4; CDR3 protein: ASSNGQGRYEQY
J gene: TRBJ1-2; V gene: TRBV7-2; CDR3 protein: ASSLDGGNYGYT
J gene: TRBJ2-7; V gene: TRBV6-1; CDR3 protein: ASSVDAGTEQY
J gene: TRBJ2-5; V gene: TRBV5-4; CDR3 protein: ASSLTSGRARETQY
J gene: TRBJ2-7; V gene: TRBV7-8; CDR3 protein: ASSLGGGELYEQY
J gene: TRBJ2-7; V gene: TRBV7-6; CDR3 protein: ASSLAWGYEQY
J gene: TRBJ2-1; V gene: TRBV7-2; CDR3 protein: ASSLVVGRGSGNNEQF
J gene: TRBJ2-6; V gene: TRBV11-2; CDR3 protein: ASTVRVLSGANVLT
J gene: TRBJ2-5; V gene: TRBV6-1; CDR3 protein: ASSGTSGPQETQY
J gene: TRBJ2-3; V gene: TRBV5-1; CDR3 protein: ASSLTTGVGVDTQY
J gene: TRBJ2-1; V gene: TRBV7-9; CDR3 protein: ASSFLSGRAYNEQF
J gene: TRBJ2-1; V gene: TRBV6-5; CDR3 protein: ASSYSRLNNEQF
J gene: TRBJ2-5; V gene: TRBV6-6; CDR3 protein: ASSYSSGYTRETQY
J gene: TRBJ2-4; V gene: TRBV6-5; CDR3 protein: ASSSTGTADKNIQY
J gene: TRBJ2-7; V gene: TRBV11-2; CDR3 protein: ASRPGGRGKYEQY
J gene: TRBJ1-2; V gene: TRBV6-5; CDR3 protein: ASSYSPTGIYGYT
J gene: TRBJ1-1; V gene: TRBV19; CDR3 protein: ASSTAEGGRGNTEAF
J gene: TRBJ2-3; V gene: TRBV9; CDR3 protein: ASSPHGDRSTDTQY
J gene: TRBJ2-1; V gene: TRBV25-1; CDR3 protein: ASSGSDRGEYNEQF
J gene: TRBJ1-2; V gene: TRBV18; CDR3 protein: ASSSGDKTNYGYT